This T cell receptor (beta chain) was identified in a study of cytomegalovirus exposure and HLA in healthy donors. Study-wide results and limits: Later analysis demonstrated an association between a missense DCLRE1C variant and TCR beta V- and J-gene trimming.

PCR amplification relied on 60 Vbeta primers (plus 13 Jbeta primers). How the authors handled the data: Roughly 11 million shared chains were among the approximately 87 million unique TCR beta chains that a later analysis counted. TCRdb keeps only in-frame clones here, not all; method: immunoSEQ multiplex PCR. V and J calls and clone size are copied from that table; D and trimming were computed from the DNA. The table includes some 85,000 clones, about 80% detected once. V lost 3 bases, J lost 3 bases, and 4 bases stayed unmatched. Germline lookup yields CDR1 SGHVS and CDR2 FQNEAQ. The length of the CDR3 is 14 residues. This clone showed up just once. Antigen specificity is unknown.

Material for sequencing was PBMCs. The chain links TRBV7-8 to TRBJ1-1; 7 nucleotides match TRBD1. This receptor was obtained from a male donor in good health and CMV-seronegative. CDR3 in DNA: TGTGCCAGCAGCTTCGTTACAGGGGACACTGAAGCTTTCTTT. It yields the protein CASSFVTGDTEAFF.